This T cell receptor beta chain emerged from a study of T-cell memory formation after mild COVID-19. Study-wide background: Largely, TCR clusters stayed within a single donor.

Study-level points and caveats: Clonal second-wave expansions that peaked on day 37 had unconfirmed SARS-CoV-2 specificity.

A single record per CDR3 protein comes from TCRdb applying MiXCR to the 5' RACE reads. The repertoire holds a few hundred thousand distinct CDR3 sequences, with under 20% as singletons. Regarding this clonotype: What it recognizes is unknown.

The CDR3 runs 14 residues. Germline lookup yields CDR1 GTSNPN and CDR2 SVGIG (reference sequence). V was cut by 0 bases and J by 5 bases, with 14 bases left in between. The sequence was obtained from a man between 18 and 35 years old who had mild COVID-19 (a few samples of this study predate the infection). Cell type and time point are not known. The sequenced sample was PBMCs or a T cell subset sorted from them (not recorded which). The chain uses TRBV30 and TRBJ2-7; D may be TRBD1 or TRBD2 (5 bases each). The CDR3 is CAWSVRGRVHEQYF. Written as DNA, the CDR3 is TGTGCCTGGAGTGTACGGGGCAGGGTCCACGAGCAGTACTTC.